The subject of this entry is one T cell receptor beta chain. This sample was taken from a study of long-term antiretroviral therapy in people with HIV. Version v3.0 of the immunoSEQ assay was performed at survey level. Using immunoSEQ multiplex PCR, the repertoire was profiled, and TCRdb retains in-frame clones only, with some absent. The sample has roughly 18,000 clones, less than 80% seen once. This CDR3 is 14 amino acids long. Germline CDR1 is SQVTM and CDR2 is ANQGSEA. Trimming left V 2 bases short and J 9 bases short, with 20 bases between. This chain links TRBV29-1 with TRBJ2-7, with unresolved D. The sample here was unsorted PBMCs, taken 0.3 years after starting antiretroviral therapy. This clonotype was sampled from a woman in her forties or fifties with HIV. The CDR3 reads CSVELGPTLERQYF. The CDR3 nucleotides are TGCAGCGTTGAACTCGGACCGACTTTAGAGAGGCAGTACTTC.